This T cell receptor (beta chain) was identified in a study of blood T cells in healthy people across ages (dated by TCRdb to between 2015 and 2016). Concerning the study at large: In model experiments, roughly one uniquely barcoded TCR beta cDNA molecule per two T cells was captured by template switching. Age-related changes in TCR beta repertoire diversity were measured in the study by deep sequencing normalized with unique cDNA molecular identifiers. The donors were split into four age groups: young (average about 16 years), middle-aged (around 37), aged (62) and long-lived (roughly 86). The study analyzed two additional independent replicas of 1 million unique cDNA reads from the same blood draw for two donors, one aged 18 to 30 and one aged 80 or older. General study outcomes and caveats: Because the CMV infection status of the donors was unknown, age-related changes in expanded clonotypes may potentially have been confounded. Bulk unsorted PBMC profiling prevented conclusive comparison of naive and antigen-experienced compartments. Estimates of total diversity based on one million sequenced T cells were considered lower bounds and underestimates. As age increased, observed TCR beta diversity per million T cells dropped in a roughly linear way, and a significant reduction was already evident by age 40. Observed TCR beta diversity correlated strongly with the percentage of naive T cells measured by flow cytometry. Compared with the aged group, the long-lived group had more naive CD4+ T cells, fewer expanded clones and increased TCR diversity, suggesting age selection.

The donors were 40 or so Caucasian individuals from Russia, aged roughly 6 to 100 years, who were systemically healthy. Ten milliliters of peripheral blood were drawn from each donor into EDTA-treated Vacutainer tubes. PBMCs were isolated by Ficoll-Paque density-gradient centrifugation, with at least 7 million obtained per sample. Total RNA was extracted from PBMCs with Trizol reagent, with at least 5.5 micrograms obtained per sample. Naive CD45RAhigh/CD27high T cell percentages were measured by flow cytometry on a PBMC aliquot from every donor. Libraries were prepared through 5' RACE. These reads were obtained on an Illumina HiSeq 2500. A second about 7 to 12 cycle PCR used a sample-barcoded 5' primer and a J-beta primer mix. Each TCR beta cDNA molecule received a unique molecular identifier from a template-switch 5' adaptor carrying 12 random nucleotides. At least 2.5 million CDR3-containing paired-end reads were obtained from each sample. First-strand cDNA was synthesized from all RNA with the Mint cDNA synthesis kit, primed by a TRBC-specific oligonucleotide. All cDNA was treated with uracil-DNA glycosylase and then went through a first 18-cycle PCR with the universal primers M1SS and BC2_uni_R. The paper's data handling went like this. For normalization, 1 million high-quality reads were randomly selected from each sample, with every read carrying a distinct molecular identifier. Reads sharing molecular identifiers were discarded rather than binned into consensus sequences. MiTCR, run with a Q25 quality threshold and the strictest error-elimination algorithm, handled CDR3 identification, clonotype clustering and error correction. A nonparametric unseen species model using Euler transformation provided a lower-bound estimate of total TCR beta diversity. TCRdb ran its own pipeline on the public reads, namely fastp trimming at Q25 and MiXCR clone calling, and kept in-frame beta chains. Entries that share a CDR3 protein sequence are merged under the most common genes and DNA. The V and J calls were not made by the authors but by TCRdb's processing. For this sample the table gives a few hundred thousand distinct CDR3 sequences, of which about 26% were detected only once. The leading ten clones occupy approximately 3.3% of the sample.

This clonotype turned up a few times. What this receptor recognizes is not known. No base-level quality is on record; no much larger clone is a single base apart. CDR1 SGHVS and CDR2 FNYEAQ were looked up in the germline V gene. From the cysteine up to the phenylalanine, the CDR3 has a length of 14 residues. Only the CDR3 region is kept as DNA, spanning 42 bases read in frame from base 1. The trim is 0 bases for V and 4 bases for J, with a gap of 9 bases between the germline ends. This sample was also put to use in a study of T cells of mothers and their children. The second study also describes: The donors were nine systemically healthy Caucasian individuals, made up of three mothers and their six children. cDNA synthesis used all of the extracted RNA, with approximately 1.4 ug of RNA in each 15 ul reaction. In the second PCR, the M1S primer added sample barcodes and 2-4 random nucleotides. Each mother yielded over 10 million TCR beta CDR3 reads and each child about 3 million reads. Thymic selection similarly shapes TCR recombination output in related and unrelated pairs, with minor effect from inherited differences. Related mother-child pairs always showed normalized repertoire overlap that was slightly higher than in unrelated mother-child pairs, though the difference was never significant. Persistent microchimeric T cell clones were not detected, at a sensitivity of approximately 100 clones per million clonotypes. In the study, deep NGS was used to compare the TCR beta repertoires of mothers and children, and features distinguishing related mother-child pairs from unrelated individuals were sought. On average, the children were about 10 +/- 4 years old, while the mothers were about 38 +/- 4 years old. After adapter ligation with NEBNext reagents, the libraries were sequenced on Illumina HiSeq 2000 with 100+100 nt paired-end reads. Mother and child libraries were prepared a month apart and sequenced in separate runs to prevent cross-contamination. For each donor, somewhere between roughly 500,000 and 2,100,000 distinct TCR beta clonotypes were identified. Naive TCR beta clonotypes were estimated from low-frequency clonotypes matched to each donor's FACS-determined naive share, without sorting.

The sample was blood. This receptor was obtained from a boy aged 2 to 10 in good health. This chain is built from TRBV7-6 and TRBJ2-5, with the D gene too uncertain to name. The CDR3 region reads CASSLANSVETQYF. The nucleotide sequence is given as TGTGCCAGCAGCTTAGCGAACAGCGTAGAGACCCAGTACTTC. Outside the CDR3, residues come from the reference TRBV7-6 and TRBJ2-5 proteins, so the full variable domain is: GAGVSQSPRYKVTKRGQDVALRCDPISGHVSLYWYRQALGQGPEFLTYFNYEAQQDKSGLPNDRFSAERPEGSISTLTIQRTEQRDSAMYRCASSLANSVETQYFGPGTRLLVL.